The present TCR beta chain was sequenced within a study of T-cell reconstitution after alpha-beta-depleted transplantation in children. The TCRbeta library incorporated unique molecular identifiers. Via MiXCR, TCRdb re-called the PCR reads, giving one row per CDR3 protein. The sample consists of a few hundred thousand distinct CDR3 sequences, approximately 16% of them appearing once. The trim removed 4 bases at V and 6 bases at J, leaving 4 bases unmatched. The CDR3 spans 14 residues. CDR1 and CDR2 (germline): SGHRS, YFSETQ. Sequencing used PBMCs from the stem cell graft donor, obtained from the stem cell graft. The receptor was isolated from a human donor who donated a stem cell graft to a child with acute lymphoblastic leukemia. The gene calls are TRBV5-1 and TRBJ2-2; TRBD1 matches at 9 bases. The CDR3 region has the DNA TGCGCCAGCAGCGGGACAGGGTTGGCCGGGGAGCTGTTTTTT. Amino acids: CASSGTGLAGELFF.